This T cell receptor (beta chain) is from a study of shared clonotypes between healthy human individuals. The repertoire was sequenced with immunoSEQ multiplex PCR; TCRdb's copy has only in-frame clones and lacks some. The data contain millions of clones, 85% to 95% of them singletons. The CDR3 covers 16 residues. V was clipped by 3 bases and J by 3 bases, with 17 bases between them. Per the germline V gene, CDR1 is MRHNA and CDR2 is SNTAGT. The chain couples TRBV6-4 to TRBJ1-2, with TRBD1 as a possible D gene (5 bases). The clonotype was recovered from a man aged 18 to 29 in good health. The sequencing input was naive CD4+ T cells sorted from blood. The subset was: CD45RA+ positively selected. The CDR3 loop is CASSDTGTGIDYGYTF. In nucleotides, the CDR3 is TGTGCCAGCAGTGATACGGGGACGGGGATAGACTATGGCTACACCTTC.